This T cell receptor (beta chain) was found in a study of blood T cell repertoires in COVID-19. Sequencing was performed with immunoSEQ multiplex PCR; in TCRdb, only in-frame clones are kept and a portion is missing. The sample has some 350,000 clones; 70% to 90% are singletons. The germline V gene encodes CDR1 SGDLS and CDR2 YYNGEE. The V segment lost 4 bases and the J segment 5 bases; nucleotides outside the gene matches: 8. The CDR3 loop spans 14 amino acids. The receptor's source is a woman in her 30s who had recovered from COVID-19. This chain links TRBV9 with TRBJ2-5; 7 nucleotides align to TRBD1. Sequenced input: PBMCs or T cells enriched from blood (not recorded which). The CDR3 loop is CASSLTSRGETQYF. The CDR3 DNA sequence: TGTGCCAGCAGCTTGACCTCCAGGGGGGAGACCCAGTACTTC.